The 20 T cell receptor beta chains presented below share a single source sample, sequenced in a study of blood T cells in healthy people across ages. With a J-beta primer mix and a sample-barcoded 5' primer, a second PCR ran roughly 6 to 11 cycles. TCRdb itself ran the 5' RACE reads through MiXCR, one entry per CDR3 protein. This table holds 700,000 to 850,000 distinct CDR3 sequences, 35% to 40% found once. Material for sequencing was blood. These receptors all stem from a man in his late teens or twenties in good health.

The CDR3 nucleotides are TGTGCCAGCAGCCTGAAACGAGTGAACACTGAAGCTTTCTTT. Protein sequence: CASSLKRVNTEAFF. This chain uses TRBV6-2 or TRBV6-3 with TRBJ1-1; no reliable D call. CDR1 is MNHEY, CDR2 SVGEGT, per germline. There are 14 residues in the CDR3. Between the trimmed V and J ends, which lost 6 bases and 0 bases, there was a span of 11 bases.

The chain recombines TRBV4-3 with TRBJ1-5, with D possibly matching TRBD1 (5 bases). The CDR3 loop spans 16 amino acids. In germline, CDR1 is LGHNA, CDR2 YSLEER. Trimming shortened V by 0 bases and J by 7 bases, and 16 bases separated the two germline ends. This CDR3 is CASSQEVGRPGQPQHF. CDR3 nucleotide sequence: TGCGCCAGCAGCCAAGAAGTGGGCAGACCAGGGCAGCCCCAGCATTTT.

V is TRBV24-1 and J is TRBJ1-5, with D perhaps TRBD1 (6 bases). This CDR3 contains 15 residues. The V end lost 2 bases, the J end lost 4 bases, and 11 bases lay between the germline ends. Germline V gives CDR1 KGHDR, CDR2 SFDVKD. CDR3 DNA sequence: TGTGCCACCAGTGATTCCCGGGGGCGGAATCAGCCCCAGCATTTT. It yields the protein CATSDSRGRNQPQHF.

This clonotype was recorded at least ten times. The chain has TRBV7-2 and TRBJ1-1; D call uncertain. There are 14 residues in the CDR3. Looked up from germline, CDR1 is SGHTA and CDR2 is FQGNSA. With 5 bases removed from V and 0 bases from J, the gap between germline ends came to 10 bases. As DNA, the CDR3 is TGTGCCAGCAGCCCCTCCGGGGTGAACACTGAAGCTTTCTTT. Translated: CASSPSGVNTEAFF.

This clonotype occurred a few times. The rearrangement uses TRBV7-8 and TRBJ1-5; D call uncertain. V dropped 5 bases and J dropped 7 bases, with 9 bases sitting between them. Per the germline V gene, CDR1 is SGHVS and CDR2 is FQNEAQ. This CDR3 region has 12 residues. This CDR3 reads CASSPGLQPQHF. The CDR3 nucleotides read TGTGCCAGCAGCCCGGGATTGCAGCCCCAGCATTTT. Variable domain in full (rest from reference TRBV7-8 and TRBJ1-5): GAGVSQSPRYKVAKRGQDVALRCDPISGHVSLFWYQQALGQGPEFLTYFQNEAQLDKSGLPSDRFFAERPEGSVSTLKIQRTQQEDSAVYLCASSPGLQPQHFGDGTRLSIL.

V is TRBV13 and J is TRBJ2-7, with D perhaps given as TRBD1 or TRBD2 (5 bases each). Germline V CDR1 and CDR2: PRHDT, FYEKMQ (reference sequence). This CDR3 has 14 residues. The ends were cut back, 3 bases at V and 2 bases at J, with 11 bases in the middle. The CDR3 here is CASSLRGTPYEQYF. The CDR3 DNA follows: TGTGCCAGCAGCTTGAGGGGAACTCCCTACGAGCAGTACTTC. The variable domain in full, completed from reference TRBV13 and TRBJ2-7, reads AAGVIQSPRHLIKEKRETATLKCYPIPRHDTVYWYQQGPGQDPQFLISFYEKMQSDKGSIPDRFSAQQFSDYHSELNMSSLELGDSALYFCASSLRGTPYEQYFGPGTRLTVT.

At least ten counts were recorded for this clonotype. The chain links TRBV12-3 or TRBV12-4 to TRBJ1-2; 7 bases match TRBD1. CDR3 length equals 14 residues. Trimming removed 6 bases from V and 2 bases from J; junction bases left unmatched: 6. For the CDR3, the DNA is TGTGCCAGCAGGTCGACAGGGTCCAACTATGGCTACACCTTC. Translated: CASRSTGSNYGYTF.

With respect to this clonotype: A much more abundant neighbour one base away suggests this may be a read error. This chain connects TRBV7-9 to TRBJ2-1; D is ambiguous. Germline V gives CDR1 SEHNR, CDR2 FQNEAQ (reference sequence). V lost 6 bases and J lost 13, with 16 bases in between. The CDR3 has 12 residues. CDR3 DNA: TGTGCCAGCAGTTCTCCGCGCCAGACCCAGTTCTTC. It specifies CASSSPRQTQFF.

This clonotype was detected only a few times. The rearrangement joins TRBV20-1 to TRBJ2-1; D uncertain. This CDR3 comprises 12 residues. Per the germline V gene, CDR1 is DFQATT and CDR2 is SNEGSKA (reference sequence). The CDR3 region is CSGLLAYNEQFF. The DNA for the CDR3 is TGCAGCGGGTTGCTAGCCTACAATGAGCAGTTCTTC.

The genes are TRBV12-3 or TRBV12-4 and TRBJ1-5; D is undetermined. V was shortened by 4 bases and J by 0 bases, with 16 bases between the two germline ends. This CDR3 is built from 17 residues. The DNA of the CDR3 is TGTGCCAGCAGTTCCCTGTGGGAACACCTTAGCAATCAGCCCCAGCATTTT. Its protein product is CASSSLWEHLSNQPQHF.

As to this clonotype: This sequence may be a read error, since a much larger clone differs from it by one base. V and J are TRBV6-6 and TRBJ2-5; perhaps TRBD2 as D (7 bases). From germline, CDR1 is MNHNY and CDR2 SVGAGI (reference sequence). The CDR3 runs 15 residues. DNA for the CDR3: TGTGCCGGCAGCAAGGGGGGGAGAGGATCGGAGACCCAGTACTTC. Translated: CAGSKGGRGSETQYF.

The chain links TRBV7-9 to TRBJ2-5; D remains ambiguous. V was trimmed by 5 bases and J by 2 bases, leaving 15 bases between them. In germline, CDR1 is SEHNR, CDR2 FQNEAQ (reference sequence). There are 15 residues in the CDR3. The CDR3 sequence: CASSRNLDRQETQYF. The CDR3 DNA follows: TGTGCCAGCAGCCGGAACCTGGACCGTCAAGAGACCCAGTACTTC.

The rearrangement joins TRBV7-9 to TRBJ2-7, with D hard to call. V was cut by 6 bases and J by 2 bases, with 5 bases left in between. CDR3 length: 11 amino acids. From germline, CDR1 is SEHNR and CDR2 FQNEAQ (reference sequence). CDR3 sequence (DNA): TGTGCCAGCAGAACAGCCTACGAGCAGTACTTC. It encodes CASRTAYEQYF.

This chain uses TRBV7-9 with TRBJ2-5; D is possibly TRBD1 or TRBD2 (5 bases each). CDR1 is SEHNR, CDR2 FQNEAQ, per germline (reference sequence). The CDR3 totals 12 residues. V was clipped by 8 bases and J by 11 bases, with 18 bases between them. CDR3 nucleotides: TGTGCCAGCGGGGCGGCCGGGAATGAGCAGTACTTC. It yields the protein CASGAAGNEQYF.

This clonotype occurred a few times. The V gene is TRBV27, the J gene TRBJ1-4, with D tentatively TRBD1 (5 bases). This CDR3 spans 15 amino acids. The V end was cut by 11 bases, the J end by 3 bases, with 19 bases between. The germline CDR1 and CDR2 sequences are MNHEY and SMNVEV (reference sequence). The CDR3 protein is CASKGVLGANEKLFF. For the CDR3, the DNA is TGTGCCTCCAAAGGGGTTTTGGGAGCTAATGAAAAACTGTTTTTT. Variable domain in full (rest from reference TRBV27 and TRBJ1-4): EAQVTQNPRYLITVTGKKLTVTCSQNMNHEYMSWYRQDPGLGLRQIYYSMNVEVTDKGDVPEGYKVSRKEKRNFPLILESPSPNQTSLYFCASKGVLGANEKLFFGSGTQLSVL.

The chain couples TRBV7-2 to TRBJ2-7, with 12 bases that match TRBD2. J lost 0 bases, V lost 3 bases, and 3 bases had no gene match. The germline V gene has CDR1 SGHTA and CDR2 FQGNSA. The CDR3 sequence is 16 residues long. CDR3 DNA sequence: TGTGCCAGCAGCTTCTCGACTAGCGGGAGCTCCTACGAGCAGTACTTC. Translation: CASSFSTSGSSYEQYF.

The V call is TRBV20-1, the J call TRBJ2-2; 11 positions match TRBD2. Losses at the gene ends were 6 bases for V and 5 bases for J; bases not matched to a gene: 11. Per the germline V gene, CDR1 is DFQATT and CDR2 is SNEGSKA (reference sequence). This CDR3 has 16 residues. CDR3 sequence: CSARLAGGLLTGELFF. As DNA, the CDR3 is TGCAGTGCCCGGCTAGCGGGGGGCCTGCTTACCGGGGAGCTGTTTTTT.

This sequence joins TRBV4-2 and TRBJ2-4, with 8 bases identical to TRBD1. This CDR3 region has 15 residues. Per the germline V gene, CDR1 is LGHNA and CDR2 is YNFKEQ. J lost 6 bases, V lost 0 bases, and 4 bases had no gene match. CDR3 sequence (DNA): TGTGCCAGCAGCCAAGAACAGGGGGTGGGAAACATTCAGTACTTC. It codes for CASSQEQGVGNIQYF.

The V and J genes are TRBV27 and TRBJ2-3; 7 bases match TRBD2. V dropped 5 bases and J dropped 4; count of bases not matched to a gene: 9. Germline V gene sequence: CDR1 MNHEY, CDR2 SMNVEV (reference sequence). There are 15 residues in the CDR3. In DNA form, the CDR3 reads TGTGCCAGCAGTCCCCGGCGGGAGAGCGCAGATACGCAGTATTTT. It encodes CASSPRRESADTQYF.

This clonotype was counted only a few times. The CDR3 sequence: CASIVNGRNTEAFF. In nucleotides, the CDR3 is TGTGCCAGCATCGTAAACGGAAGGAACACTGAAGCTTTCTTT. The chain carries TRBV12-3 or TRBV12-4 and TRBJ1-1; D is ambiguous. The V end lost 7 bases, the J end lost 1 base, and 13 bases lay between the germline ends. The CDR3 has 14 residues.